This T cell receptor (beta chain) was identified in a study of cytomegalovirus exposure and HLA in healthy donors. Trimming took off 5 bases at V and 2 bases at J, with 8 bases between the two ends. This CDR3 is 13 amino acids long. Germline CDR1 and CDR2: SGHAT and FQNNGV. TCRdb's table, derived via immunoSEQ multiplex PCR, lists solely in-frame clones and lacks some. The sample carries around 250,000 clones, around 90% recorded once. The chain has TRBV11-2 and TRBJ2-3, with D tentatively TRBD2 (6 bases). The origin of this receptor is a woman younger than 30 in good health and CMV-seronegative. Sequencing used PBMCs. The CDR3 loop is CASSAGNTDTQYF. In DNA, the CDR3 is TGTGCCAGCAGCGCGGGGAACACAGATACGCAGTATTTT.